This T cell receptor beta chain was sequenced in a study of blood T cell repertoires in COVID-19. Seattle cases were enrolled at active infection and followed longitudinally. V shed 4 bases, J shed 2 bases, and the junction held 6 bases outside the gene matches. Germline loops: CDR1 SGHRS, CDR2 YFSETQ. The length of the CDR3 is 16 residues. Profiling relied on immunoSEQ multiplex PCR, and the TCRdb table lists in-frame clones only, not all of them. The sample comprises 300,000 to 450,000 clones, about 90% of which are singletons, and about 2.3% rests with the top ten. This clone has only a few counts.

The sequencing input was peripheral blood. The J gene is TRBJ1-4, the V gene TRBV5-1, with 9 positions matching TRBD1. This TCR was recovered from a woman aged 55-69 years with COVID-19, enrolled during active disease. The CDR3 coding sequence is TGCGCCAGCAGCCCTATCGGGACAGGGACTAATGAAAAACTGTTTTTT. It translates to CASSPIGTGTNEKLFF. The variable domain in full, completed from reference TRBV5-1 and TRBJ1-4, reads KAGVTQTPRYLIKTRGQQVTLSCSPISGHRSVSWYQQTPGQGLQFLFEYFSETQRNKGNFPGRFSGRQFSNSRSEMNVSTLELGDSALYLCASSPIGTGTNEKLFFGSGTQLSVL.